These T cell receptor beta chains were read from a single sample in a study of blood T cells in healthy people across ages. MiXCR, applied by TCRdb to the 5' RACE reads, yields one record per CDR3 protein. The data show about 970,000 distinct CDR3 sequences, roughly 51% seen once. The sequenced sample consisted of blood. These receptors originate from a woman aged 55-69 years in good health. The conserved cysteine and the conserved F or W are not part of the CDR3 here. Not every row has a clone size; where given, it reads once, few, many or a size class.

j_gene,v_gene,abundance,CDR3aa
TRBJ1-4,TRBV9,-,ASSVAPNEKLF
TRBJ2-3,TRBV4-2,many,ASSQDGLAGVGDTQY
TRBJ2-3,TRBV4-2,-,ASGRDSTMQY
TRBJ2-3,TRBV7-2,-,ASSLRPPRAGAPNTQC
TRBJ1-5,TRBV20-1,once,SARGGHSNQPQH
TRBJ2-1,TRBV5-4,-,ASSLSLLGGRASYNEQF
-,TRBV7-9,-,ASSFPGRHEQY
TRBJ2-5,TRBV29-1,many,SAAPGGQETQY
TRBJ2-3,TRBV25-1,-,ASSELGQNTDTQY
TRBJ2-7,TRBV12-3/TRBV12-4,-,ASSFQGLAYEQY
TRBJ2-7,TRBV20-1,-,SASGSYNEQY
TRBJ2-4,TRBV11-2,-,ASSSATGAKNIQY
TRBJ1-4,TRBV28,-,ASSLWNNEKLF
TRBJ1-2,TRBV5-1,-,ASSLRLGDNYGYT
TRBJ2-5,TRBV25-1,few,ASSLPPDREITETQY
TRBJ1-5,TRBV2,-,ASSTGTALGQPQH
TRBJ1-2,TRBV28,-,ASSLYPGDGYT
TRBJ2-5,TRBV5-1,-,ASSSGHGQETQY
TRBJ2-5,TRBV9,-,ASSVEVSSAETQY
TRBJ2-1,TRBV5-1,-,ASSLAGTNNEQF
TRBJ1-2,TRBV25-1,few,ASSGLGTGPNYGYT
TRBJ2-7,TRBV18,-,ASSPNEGRSYEQY
TRBJ2-7,TRBV12-3/TRBV12-4,-,ASTPTGSSYEQY
TRBJ2-2,TRBV7-9,-,ASSSWNTGELF
TRBJ2-3,TRBV5-1,few,ASSLGHRTDTQY
TRBJ2-1,TRBV3-1,-,ASKSGGIKEQF
TRBJ2-3,TRBV7-9,-,ASRRGASTDTQY
TRBJ1-2,TRBV6-5,-,ASSYSTRVSSCGYT
TRBJ2-3,TRBV4-1,few,ASSPDRGPDTQY
TRBJ2-1,TRBV20-1,-,STLAGGEQF
TRBJ2-3,TRBV10-3,few,AISESSGRTDTQY
TRBJ2-1,TRBV7-3,few,ASSFGGRVSYNEQF
TRBJ1-1,TRBV27,-,ASSLGRLGTEAF
TRBJ2-7,TRBV7-2,-,ASSLGRHSYEQY
TRBJ2-1,TRBV20-1,-,SVKPGLGYNEQF
-,TRBV4-1,-,ASSQGPATSSGRAYEQF
TRBJ2-1,TRBV20-1,-,SARDREGTYNEQF
TRBJ1-2,TRBV18,-,ASGQGIGEGYT
TRBJ1-2,TRBV25-1,-,TSSESAGMAGGYT
TRBJ2-1,TRBV24-1,-,ATSDSVPPEQF
TRBJ1-1,TRBV6-2/TRBV6-3,-,ASSYSIRGGLNTEAF
-,TRBV6-2/TRBV6-3,once,ASSYWENNEQY
TRBJ2-3,TRBV6-5,-,ASSEGRSITDTQY
TRBJ2-1,TRBV6-5,-,ASYEANHNEQF
TRBJ2-3,TRBV28,-,ATQAITDTQY
TRBJ2-1,TRBV29-1,-,SVVGGYSSYNEQF
-,TRBV2,-,ASSEDQAGYQF
TRBJ2-3,TRBV30,-,AWSRSGFTDTQY
TRBJ2-7,TRBV20-1,-,SAVATMSSYNEQY
-,TRBV20-1,-,SAAGGLHYEQY
TRBJ2-7,TRBV7-2,many,ASTLRGSLINEQY
TRBJ2-1,TRBV11-2,once,ASSSVSGRRFNEQF
TRBJ2-7,TRBV28,-,ASNPAGQSYEQY
-,TRBV6-1,few,ASSEAFYEQY
TRBJ2-3,TRBV9,-,ASSGGTGEIGTDTQY
TRBJ1-6,TRBV5-5,-,ASSFSTESPLH
TRBJ1-6,TRBV6-6,few,ASSSASALH
-,TRBV19,once,ASSPRTRETQY
TRBJ2-5,TRBV11-2,-,ASSSPGAQY
TRBJ1-2,TRBV9,-,ASSPGDRASHGYT